The 20 T cell receptor beta chains listed next were all sequenced from one sample in a study of T-cell memory formation after mild COVID-19. One entry per CDR3 protein results from TCRdb running MiXCR on the 5' RACE reads. The sample includes 300,000 to 350,000 distinct CDR3 sequences, roughly 15% of them seen just once. Sequenced input: PBMCs or a T cell subset sorted from them (not recorded which). The origin of the receptors is a young man who had mild COVID-19 (a few samples of this study predate the infection). Cell type and time point are not known.

This clonotype was counted only a few times. The gene calls are TRBV9 and TRBJ1-3; TRBD1 is a possible D gene (5 bases). This CDR3 comprises 17 residues. Trimming removed 3 bases at V and 0 bases at J, with 16 bases between. Germline V gene sequence: CDR1 SGDLS, CDR2 YYNGEE. The CDR3 loop reads CASSAPAGLHSGNTIYF. The CDR3 bases are TGTGCCAGCAGCGCCCCTGCGGGGCTCCACTCTGGAAACACCATATATTTT. Supplemented by reference TRBV9 and TRBJ1-3, the full variable domain reads DSGVTQTPKHLITATGQRVTLRCSPRSGDLSVYWYQQSLDQGLQFLIQYYNGEERAKGNILERFSAQQFPDLHSELNLSSLELGDSALYFCASSAPAGLHSGNTIYFGEGSWLTVV.

The gene calls are TRBV6-5 and TRBJ2-3; 7 positions match TRBD1. V was pared by 5 bases and J by 1 base, with 3 bases of the junction left unmatched. This CDR3 is built from 14 residues. Per the germline V gene, CDR1 is MNHEY and CDR2 is SVGAGI. The CDR3 DNA follows: TGTGCCAGCAGTATAGACAGGGGCACAGATACGCAGTATTTT. As protein: CASSIDRGTDTQYF.

The chain couples TRBV2 to TRBJ2-5, with TRBD2 identical over 7 bases. The germline V gene encodes CDR1 SNHLY and CDR2 FYNNEI. The CDR3 contains 14 residues. The J segment lost 3 bases and the V segment lost 7 bases, leaving 8 bases of the junction unmatched. CDR3 sequence reads: CASTISGGEETQYF. The CDR3 bases are TGTGCCAGCACGATATCGGGAGGCGAAGAGACCCAGTACTTC.

This clonotype has more than one count but fewer than ten. J is TRBJ1-1 and V is TRBV28; the D gene is possibly TRBD1 (6 bases). Per the germline V gene, CDR1 is MDHEN and CDR2 is SYDVKM. V was clipped by 5 bases and J by 3 bases, with 19 bases between them. The CDR3 sequence is 16 residues long. The CDR3 here is CASSPQGGRRDTEAFF. Written as DNA, the CDR3 is TGTGCCAGCAGTCCCCAAGGGGGGCGGAGGGACACTGAAGCTTTCTTT.

This clonotype was counted ten times or more. The rearrangement uses TRBV24-1 and TRBJ2-5; tentatively, D is TRBD1 (6 bases). CDR1 is KGHDR and CDR2 is SFDVKD in the germline V gene. This CDR3 has 13 amino acids. Trimming shortened V by 2 bases and J by 4 bases, and 7 bases separated the two germline ends. CDR3: CATSDWTAETQYF. As DNA, the CDR3 is TGTGCCACCAGTGATTGGACAGCAGAGACCCAGTACTTC.

The chain recombines TRBV7-2 with TRBJ2-5, with TRBD1 identical over 7 bases. There are 15 residues in the CDR3. Germline loops: CDR1 SGHTA, CDR2 FQGNSA. The V gene end was trimmed by 3 bases and the J gene end by 5 bases; junction bases not matched to a gene: 9. Here the CDR3 DNA reads TGTGCCAGCAGCTTTACACAGGGGTCCCGGGAGACCCAGTACTTC. Translating it yields CASSFTQGSRETQYF.

This clonotype was counted a few times. The chain has TRBV27 and TRBJ2-6; a weak D match, TRBD1 (5 bases). The ends were cut back, 3 bases at V and 0 bases at J, with 9 bases in the middle. The germline CDR1 and CDR2 sequences are MNHEY and SMNVEV (reference sequence). CDR3 length equals 16 residues. In DNA form, the CDR3 reads TGTGCCAGCAGTTTCAGACAGAGCTCTGGGGCCAACGTCCTGACTTTC. Its translation: CASSFRQSSGANVLTF.

The chain carries TRBV20-1 and TRBJ1-5, with 8 bases that match TRBD1. Trimming at V came to 6 bases and at J to 7 bases, leaving 17 bases not matched to a gene. From germline, CDR1 is DFQATT and CDR2 SNEGSKA (reference sequence). The CDR3 has 16 amino acids. This CDR3 reads CSASGRTGSQRQPQHF. CDR3 coding DNA: TGCAGTGCGTCGGGGCGGACAGGGAGTCAGCGGCAGCCCCAGCATTTT.

V usage is TRBV9 and J usage is TRBJ1-2, with D perhaps matching TRBD1 (5 bases). This CDR3 is 14 amino acids long. CDR1 and CDR2 from the germline V gene are SGDLS and YYNGEE. Trimming left V 0 bases short and J 4 bases short, with 10 bases between. CDR3 sequence (DNA): TGTGCCAGCAGCGTAGGAGGGGCACGCTATGGCTACACCTTC. This sequence encodes CASSVGGARYGYTF.

This clonotype occurred a few times. In DNA form, the CDR3 reads TGTGCCATCACTTTTGGGGGGAGCACCGGGGAGCTGTTTTTT. Translated: CAITFGGSTGELFF. This chain links TRBV10-3 with TRBJ2-2, with D maybe TRBD2 (6 bases). Trimming removed 7 bases at V and 4 bases at J, with 13 bases between. The germline V gene has CDR1 ENHRY and CDR2 SYGVKD. The CDR3 sequence is 14 residues long.

In its sample, this clonotype was seen many times. The chain joins TRBV12-3 or TRBV12-4 to TRBJ1-4, with no clear D. The CDR3 length is 14 residues. The ends were cut back, 7 bases at V and 4 bases at J, with 13 bases in the middle. The CDR3 is CASTPGRNNEKLFF. CDR3 DNA: TGTGCCAGCACCCCCGGGAGGAATAATGAAAAACTGTTTTTT.

This clonotype has ten or more counts. This chain uses TRBV6-5 with TRBJ2-5, with D perhaps matching TRBD2 (6 bases). The germline V and J ends were trimmed by 4 bases and 0 bases, with 12 bases remaining between them. CDR1 and CDR2 (germline): MNHEY, SVGAGI. This CDR3 comprises 15 residues. The DNA of the CDR3 is TGTGCCAGCAGTTCGATGGGGGGTAACCAAGAGACCCAGTACTTC. Translating gives CASSSMGGNQETQYF.

This clonotype appeared a few times. The genes are TRBV7-9 and TRBJ2-7; D might be TRBD1 (5 bases). Trimming took 5 bases from V and 3 from J, leaving 14 bases between them. The length of the CDR3 is 14 residues. The germline CDR1 and CDR2 sequences are SEHNR and FQNEAQ (reference sequence). The CDR3 region is CASSPGQGIYEQYF. In DNA form, the CDR3 reads TGTGCCAGCAGCCCCGGGCAGGGCATCTACGAGCAGTACTTC.

The chain employs TRBV20-1 and TRBJ2-2, with D unresolved. Trimming removed 3 bases from V and 2 bases from J, with 7 bases in between. CDR1 and CDR2 (germline): DFQATT, SNEGSKA (reference sequence). The CDR3 loop spans 13 amino acids. CDR3 sequence: CSARDANTGELFF. The CDR3 DNA reads as TGCAGTGCTAGGGACGCCAACACCGGGGAGCTGTTTTTT.

This clonotype has a handful of counts. The V gene is TRBV5-6, the J gene TRBJ2-1; unclear D gene. V was trimmed by 0 bases and J by 4 bases, leaving 11 bases between them. The length of the CDR3 is 15 residues. Germline lookup yields CDR1 SGHDT and CDR2 YYEEEE. The CDR3 protein is CASSLGVPIYNEQFF. The CDR3, as DNA: TGTGCCAGCAGCTTGGGGGTCCCCATATACAATGAGCAGTTCTTC.

This clonotype was found a few times. The chain joins TRBV7-2 to TRBJ2-1; TRBD2 matches 7 bases. In germline, CDR1 is SGHTA, CDR2 FQGNSA. The CDR3 has 15 residues. Trimming took 6 bases from V and 0 from J; bases not matched to a gene: 5. This chain's CDR3 is CASRLATSSYNEQFF. The CDR3 DNA reads as TGTGCCAGCAGACTAGCGACCTCCTCCTACAATGAGCAGTTCTTC.

Many counts were recorded for this clonotype. V and J are TRBV5-1 and TRBJ2-4; 10 nucleotides agree with TRBD2. V gave up 2 bases and J gave up 6 bases; unmatched junction bases: 8. This CDR3 spans 16 amino acids. The germline CDR1 and CDR2 sequences are SGHRS and YFSETQ. As DNA, the CDR3 is TGCGCCAGCAGCTTCTCGGGACTAGCGTCGGGAAACATTCAGTACTTC. Amino acids: CASSFSGLASGNIQYF.

This clonotype was observed a few times. The V call is TRBV7-2, the J call TRBJ2-3, with 9 nucleotides matching TRBD2. This CDR3 has 16 amino acids. CDR1 SGHTA and CDR2 FQGNSA come from the germline V gene. Trimming took 4 bases from V and 6 from J; bases not matched to a gene: 11. CDR3 bases: TGTGCCAGCAGCTCCCCTTTCGAGCGGGGGGCGGATACGCAGTATTTT. Translating gives CASSSPFERGADTQYF.

This clonotype was seen more than once but under ten times. This CDR3 is CASSLNGDYGYTF. The CDR3 DNA is TGCGCCAGCAGCTTGAACGGGGACTATGGCTACACCTTC. The chain links TRBV5-1 to TRBJ1-2; no definite D call. With 1 base removed from V and 3 bases from J, the gap between germline ends came to 7 bases. The CDR3 loop spans 13 amino acids. Germline lookup yields CDR1 SGHRS and CDR2 YFSETQ.

This clonotype was recorded many times. V and J are TRBV7-8 and TRBJ2-7; 8 bases are a match to TRBD1. CDR3 length: 14 residues. CDR1 is SGHVS, CDR2 FQNEAQ, per germline. Trimming cost V 6 bases and J 5 bases; bases outside gene matches: 9. The CDR3 DNA reads TGTGCCAGCAGACCCGGACAGGGTCACGACGAGCAGTACTTC. Residues: CASRPGQGHDEQYF.